This passage covers 9 T cell receptor beta chains from one sample sequenced in a study of human T cells and chemical hapten exposure. Documented time point: patch test 1, 2 weeks after DPC sensitization. Indicated treatment: therapeutic diphenylcyclopropenone sensitization with weekly scalp DPC. From the RACE reads, TCRdb called clonotypes with MiXCR, one entry per CDR3 protein. This table has around 380,000 distinct CDR3 sequences, roughly 4.8% appearing once. Sample: whole blood, taken in connection with sensitization to the hapten diphenylcyclopropenone (DPC). The receptor set was obtained from a woman between 45 and 65 years old with alopecia areata. Some clones in this sample may be carry-over from other donors' samples.

This clonotype has a count of ten or more. The genes are TRBV29-1 and TRBJ1-1; D is undetermined. Germline-derived CDR1 and CDR2 are SQVTM and ANQGSEA. V lost 4 bases and J 7 bases, leaving 19 bases between the germline ends. This CDR3 has 14 amino acids. The CDR3: CSVVTTGVPSEAFF. DNA of the CDR3: TGCAGCGTTGTTACAACTGGAGTCCCTAGTGAAGCTTTCTTT.

The chain joins TRBV7-8 to TRBJ2-5; 10 bases agree with TRBD2. J lost 3 bases, V lost 2 bases, and 12 bases had no gene match. The CDR3 runs to 18 residues. Germline assignment: CDR1 SGHVS and CDR2 FQNEAQ. CDR3 sequence (DNA): TGTGCCAGCAGCTTACTCCCGGGACTAGCGTCATTGGAAGAGACCCAGTACTTC. Its translation: CASSLLPGLASLEETQYF.

This clonotype has at least ten counts. The chain couples TRBV9 to TRBJ2-7; D uncertain. CDR3 length equals 15 residues. Trimming stripped 0 bases from V and 5 bases from J, with 15 bases between. Germline V lookup: CDR1 SGDLS, CDR2 YYNGEE. The CDR3 coding sequence is TGTGCCAGCAGCGTAGCTACGGCGCCTTTCCACGAGCAGTACTTC. It is translated as CASSVATAPFHEQYF. Combining the CDR3 with reference TRBV9 and TRBJ2-7 gives the whole variable domain DSGVTQTPKHLITATGQRVTLRCSPRSGDLSVYWYQQSLDQGLQFLIQYYNGEERAKGNILERFSAQQFPDLHSELNLSSLELGDSALYFCASSVATAPFHEQYFGPGTRLTVT.

This clonotype was counted many times. The chain links TRBV6-2 or TRBV6-3 to TRBJ1-6; D uncertain. V lost 8 bases to trimming and J lost 11 bases, with 16 bases between them. The germline CDR1 and CDR2 sequences are MNHEY and SVGEGT. The CDR3 consists of 13 residues. CDR3 sequence (DNA): TGTGCCAGCCAAAGCCCGTTGGATGCACCCCTCCACTTT. Translation: CASQSPLDAPLHF.

This clonotype has only a few counts. The gene calls are TRBV6-1 and TRBJ2-5; D uncertain. This CDR3 has 13 residues. V was cut by 1 base and J by 5 bases, with 8 bases left in between. Germline V gene sequence: CDR1 MNHNS, CDR2 SASEGT. The CDR3 protein is CASSEVWSETQYF. In DNA form, the CDR3 reads TGTGCCAGCAGTGAAGTTTGGTCGGAGACCCAGTACTTC.

This clonotype has just a few counts. The V and J genes are TRBV7-9 and TRBJ1-5; D not certain. V lost 0 bases and J 4 bases, leaving 10 bases between the germline ends. The CDR3 spans 15 residues. CDR1 and CDR2 (germline): SEHNR, FQNEAQ (reference sequence). The CDR3, as DNA: TGTGCCAGCAGCTTAGCCGGTGGAGAAAATCAGCCCCAGCATTTT. Its protein is CASSLAGGENQPQHF.

This clonotype showed up just a few times. This CDR3 is CSAREDIYEQYF. DNA for the CDR3: TGCAGTGCTAGAGAAGACATTTACGAGCAGTACTTC. This sequence joins TRBV20-1 and TRBJ2-7; the D is unclear. V lost 0 bases to trimming and J lost 4 bases, with 7 bases between them. CDR3 length: 12 amino acids. CDR1 and CDR2 from the germline V gene are DFQATT and SNEGSKA (reference sequence).

This clonotype was seen ten or more times. This chain connects TRBV7-8 to TRBJ2-1; weak D call: TRBD2 (7 bases). Germline V gene data show CDR1 as SGHVS and CDR2 as FQNEAQ. Trimming stripped 6 bases from V and 7 bases from J, with 19 bases between. The CDR3 has 15 amino acids. The CDR3 protein is CASSPRGGLSNEQFF. DNA of the CDR3: TGTGCCAGCAGTCCGAGGGGGGGGCTATCGAATGAGCAGTTCTTC.

The table lists this clonotype with a few counts. J is TRBJ2-3 and V is TRBV28; tentatively, D is TRBD1 (5 bases). The CDR3 has 15 amino acids. CDR1 is MDHEN and CDR2 is SYDVKM in the germline V gene. Trimming removed 3 bases at V and 2 bases at J, with 12 bases between. DNA of the CDR3: TGTGCCAGCAGTTTTAGGGGCAAGAACACAGATACGCAGTATTTT. As protein: CASSFRGKNTDTQYF. Based on the CDR3 plus reference TRBV28 and TRBJ2-3, the full variable domain is DVKVTQSSRYLVKRTGEKVFLECVQDMDHENMFWYRQDPGLGLRLIYFSYDVKMKEKGDIPEGYSVSREKKERFSLILESASTNQTSMYLCASSFRGKNTDTQYFGPGTRLTVL.